This entry lists 5 T cell receptor beta chains sequenced from one sample in a study of blood T cell repertoires in COVID-19 (dated by TCRdb to between 2020 and 2021). Libraries came from the immunoSEQ multiplex PCR assay. TCRdb's version of the immuneACCESS table is confined to in-frame rearrangements and falls short of the full clone set. An unresolved V gene accounts for under half of the shortfall where checked; the remainder is of unknown origin. In all, the sample holds approximately 200,000 clones, and about 82% of those were seen once. Around 9% of the sample is held by the ten biggest clonotypes. Sequenced sample: PBMCs or T cells enriched from blood (not recorded which). The receptors were sampled from a woman aged 25 to 39 who had recovered from COVID-19.

This clone was recorded only once. The rearrangement uses TRBV7-9 and TRBJ2-3; no firm D call. Trimming took off 3 bases at V and 0 bases at J, with 4 bases between the two ends. CDR1 is SEHNR and CDR2 is FQNEAQ in the germline V gene (reference sequence). This CDR3 region has 13 residues. This chain's CDR3 is CASSFESTDTQYF. DNA for the CDR3: TGTGCCAGCAGCTTTGAGAGCACAGATACGCAGTATTTT.

The chain combines TRBV13 with TRBJ2-1, with 9 nucleotides matching TRBD1. V shed 5 bases and J 5 bases; nucleotides not matched to a gene: 19. From germline, CDR1 is PRHDT and CDR2 FYEKMQ (reference sequence). This CDR3 has 19 residues. The CDR3 here is CASSPDGQGLSNSDNEQFF. The CDR3 DNA is TGTGCCAGCAGCCCCGATGGACAGGGGTTGTCTAATTCGGACAATGAGCAGTTCTTC.

The rearrangement links TRBV24-1 to TRBJ1-1; 7 positions agree with TRBD1. The germline gives CDR1 KGHDR, CDR2 SFDVKD. The CDR3 sequence is 12 residues long. Trimming cost V 9 bases and J 6 bases; bases outside gene matches: 6. The CDR3 region is CATWRGRAEAFF. CDR3 nucleotide sequence: TGTGCCACCTGGAGGGGGCGGGCTGAAGCTTTCTTT.

This clone is a singleton in its sample. V gene TRBV5-1 combines with J gene TRBJ1-2; D possibly corresponds to TRBD1 (6 bases). V was trimmed by 0 bases and J by 4 bases, leaving 10 bases between them. Germline values: CDR1 SGHRS, CDR2 YFSETQ. The CDR3 sequence is 14 residues long. In nucleotides, the CDR3 is TGCGCCAGCAGCTTGGAGCGGGGGGCCTATGGCTACACCTTC. This sequence encodes CASSLERGAYGYTF.

Only a few counts were recorded for this clone. Mismatch with germline at one junction end may stem from a read error. This rearrangement joins TRBV28 to TRBJ2-2; 9 bases agree with TRBD1. CDR3 length: 15 residues. Germline V gives CDR1 MDHEN, CDR2 SYDVKM. CDR3 DNA sequence: TGTGCCAGCAGTTTGGGGACAGGGAACCCCGGGGAGCTGTTTTTT. Translation gives CASSLGTGNPGELFF.